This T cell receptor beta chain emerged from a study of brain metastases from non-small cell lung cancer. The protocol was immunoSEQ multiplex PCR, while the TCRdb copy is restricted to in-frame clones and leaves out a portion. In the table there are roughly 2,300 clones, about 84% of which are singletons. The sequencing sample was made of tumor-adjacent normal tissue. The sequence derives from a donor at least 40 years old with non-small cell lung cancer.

The CDR3 loop reads CASSDVAGSGANVLTF. For the CDR3, the DNA is TGTGCCAGCAGTGACGTGGCGGGGTCTGGGGCCAACGTCCTGACTTTC. The genes are TRBV6-4 and TRBJ2-6, with D tentatively TRBD2 (6 bases). Germline-derived CDR1 and CDR2 are MRHNA and SNTAGT. Trimming took 2 bases from V and 1 from J, leaving 9 bases between them. The CDR3 is 16 residues long.